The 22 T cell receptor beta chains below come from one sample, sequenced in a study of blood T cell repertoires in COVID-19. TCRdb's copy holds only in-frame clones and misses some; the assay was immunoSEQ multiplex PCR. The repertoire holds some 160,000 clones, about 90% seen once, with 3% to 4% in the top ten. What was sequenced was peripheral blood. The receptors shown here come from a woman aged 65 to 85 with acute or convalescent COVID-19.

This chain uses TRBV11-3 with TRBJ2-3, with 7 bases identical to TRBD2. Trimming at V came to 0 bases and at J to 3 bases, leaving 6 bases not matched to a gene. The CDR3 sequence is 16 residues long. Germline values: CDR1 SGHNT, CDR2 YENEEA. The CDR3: CASSLDGGSLTDTQYF. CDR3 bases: TGTGCCAGCAGCTTAGATGGCGGGAGTCTTACAGATACGCAGTATTTT.

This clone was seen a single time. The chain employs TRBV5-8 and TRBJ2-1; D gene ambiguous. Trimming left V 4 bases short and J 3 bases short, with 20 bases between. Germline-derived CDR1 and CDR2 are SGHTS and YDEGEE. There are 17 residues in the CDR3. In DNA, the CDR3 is TGTGCCAGCAGCCGAATCCTGGCCCCGGAGTTCTACAATGAGCAGTTCTTC. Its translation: CASSRILAPEFYNEQFF.

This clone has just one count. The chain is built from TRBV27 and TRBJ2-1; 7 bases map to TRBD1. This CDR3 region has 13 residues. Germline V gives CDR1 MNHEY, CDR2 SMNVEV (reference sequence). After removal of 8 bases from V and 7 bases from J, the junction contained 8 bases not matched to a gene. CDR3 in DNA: TGTGCCAGCGGGGGACAGTCGGTAAATGAGCAGTTCTTC. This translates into CASGGQSVNEQFF.

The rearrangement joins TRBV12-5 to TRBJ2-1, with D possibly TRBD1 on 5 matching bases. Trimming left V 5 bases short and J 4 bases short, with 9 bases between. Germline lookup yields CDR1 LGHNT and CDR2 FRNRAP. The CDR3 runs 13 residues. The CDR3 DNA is TGTGCTAGTGGTCCCGACAGTTACAATGAGCAGTTCTTC. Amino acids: CASGPDSYNEQFF.

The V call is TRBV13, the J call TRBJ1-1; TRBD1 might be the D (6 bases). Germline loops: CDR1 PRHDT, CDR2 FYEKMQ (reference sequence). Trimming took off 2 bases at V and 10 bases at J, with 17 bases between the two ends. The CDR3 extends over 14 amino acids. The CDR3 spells CASSLLQARGAAFF. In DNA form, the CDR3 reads TGTGCCAGCAGCTTACTACAGGCCCGGGGGGCAGCTTTCTTT. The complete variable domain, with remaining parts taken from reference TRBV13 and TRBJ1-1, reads AAGVIQSPRHLIKEKRETATLKCYPIPRHDTVYWYQQGPGQDPQFLISFYEKMQSDKGSIPDRFSAQQFSDYHSELNMSSLELGDSALYFCASSLLQARGAAFFGQGTRLTVV.

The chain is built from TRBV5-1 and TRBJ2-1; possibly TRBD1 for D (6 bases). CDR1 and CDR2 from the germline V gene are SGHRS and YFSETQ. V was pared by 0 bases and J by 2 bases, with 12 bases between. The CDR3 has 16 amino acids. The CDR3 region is CASSLVAGETYNEQFF. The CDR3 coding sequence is TGCGCCAGCAGCTTGGTGGCAGGGGAAACCTACAATGAGCAGTTCTTC.

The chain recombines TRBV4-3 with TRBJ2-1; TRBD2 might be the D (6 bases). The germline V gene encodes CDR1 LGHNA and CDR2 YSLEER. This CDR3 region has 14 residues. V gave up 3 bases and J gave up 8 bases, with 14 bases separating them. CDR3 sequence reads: CASSQSWEVDEQFF. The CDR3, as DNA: TGCGCCAGCAGCCAGTCTTGGGAGGTCGATGAGCAGTTCTTC.

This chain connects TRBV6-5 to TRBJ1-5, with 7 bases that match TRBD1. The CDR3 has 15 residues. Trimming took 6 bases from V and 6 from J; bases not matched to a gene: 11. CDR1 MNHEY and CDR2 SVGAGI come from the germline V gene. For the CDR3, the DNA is TGTGCCAGCAGCTCAGGGGGGTCCCTCGGTCAGCCCCAGCATTTT. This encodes CASSSGGSLGQPQHF.

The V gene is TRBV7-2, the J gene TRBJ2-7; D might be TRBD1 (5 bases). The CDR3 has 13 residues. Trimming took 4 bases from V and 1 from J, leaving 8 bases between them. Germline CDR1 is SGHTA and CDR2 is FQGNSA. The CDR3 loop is CASSSRQSYEQYF. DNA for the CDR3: TGTGCCAGCAGCTCCAGACAGTCCTACGAGCAGTACTTC. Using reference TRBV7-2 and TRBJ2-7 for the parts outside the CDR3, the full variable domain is GAGVSQSPSNKVTEKGKDVELRCDPISGHTALYWYRQSLGQGLEFLIYFQGNSAPDKSGLPSDRFSAERTGGSVSTLTIQRTQQEDSAVYLCASSSRQSYEQYFGPGTRLTVT.

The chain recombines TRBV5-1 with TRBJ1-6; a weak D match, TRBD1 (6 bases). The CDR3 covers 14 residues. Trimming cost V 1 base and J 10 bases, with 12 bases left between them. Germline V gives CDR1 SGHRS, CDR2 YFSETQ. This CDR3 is CASSLQGLGSPLHF. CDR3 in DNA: TGCGCCAGCAGCTTGCAGGGGTTAGGGTCACCCCTCCACTTT. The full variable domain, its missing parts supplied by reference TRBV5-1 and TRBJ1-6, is KAGVTQTPRYLIKTRGQQVTLSCSPISGHRSVSWYQQTPGQGLQFLFEYFSETQRNKGNFPGRFSGRQFSNSRSEMNVSTLELGDSALYLCASSLQGLGSPLHFGNGTRLTVT.

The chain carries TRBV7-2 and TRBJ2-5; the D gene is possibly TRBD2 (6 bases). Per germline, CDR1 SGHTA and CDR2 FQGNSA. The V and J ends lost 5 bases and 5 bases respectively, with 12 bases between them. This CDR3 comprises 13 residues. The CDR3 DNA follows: TGTGCCAGCAGCCGCGGAGGGGCGGAGACCCAGTACTTC. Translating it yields CASSRGGAETQYF.

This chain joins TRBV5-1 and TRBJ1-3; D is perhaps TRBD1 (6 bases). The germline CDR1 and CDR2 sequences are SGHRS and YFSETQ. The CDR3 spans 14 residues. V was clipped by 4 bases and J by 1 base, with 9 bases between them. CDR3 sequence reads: CASSLQGSGNTIYF. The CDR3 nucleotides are TGCGCCAGCAGCCTACAGGGATCTGGAAACACCATATATTTT. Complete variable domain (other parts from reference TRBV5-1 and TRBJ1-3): KAGVTQTPRYLIKTRGQQVTLSCSPISGHRSVSWYQQTPGQGLQFLFEYFSETQRNKGNFPGRFSGRQFSNSRSEMNVSTLELGDSALYLCASSLQGSGNTIYFGEGSWLTVV.

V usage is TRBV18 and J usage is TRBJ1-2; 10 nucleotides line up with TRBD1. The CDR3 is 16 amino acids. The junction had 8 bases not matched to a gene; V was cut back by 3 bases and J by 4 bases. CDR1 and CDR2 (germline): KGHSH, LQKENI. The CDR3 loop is CASSPGTGVLLYGYTF. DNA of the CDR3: TGTGCCAGCTCACCTGGGACAGGGGTTCTCCTCTATGGCTACACCTTC.

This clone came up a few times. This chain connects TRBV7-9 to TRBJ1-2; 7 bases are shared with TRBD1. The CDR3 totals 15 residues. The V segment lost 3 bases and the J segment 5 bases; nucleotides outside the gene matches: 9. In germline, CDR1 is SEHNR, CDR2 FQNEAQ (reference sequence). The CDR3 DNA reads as TGTGCCAGCAGCTTTTCAGACAGGGCAAGATATGGCTACACCTTC. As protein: CASSFSDRARYGYTF.

CDR3 coding DNA: TGTGCCAGCAGCCAAGACGGCGGGGGCAGAAACACTGAAGCTTTCTTT. This translates into CASSQDGGGRNTEAFF. V gene TRBV3-1 (or the pseudogene TRBV3-2) combines with J gene TRBJ1-1, with D tentatively TRBD1 (6 bases). The V and J ends lost 0 bases and 2 bases respectively, with 13 bases between them. The CDR3 totals 16 residues. Germline-derived CDR1 and CDR2 are LGHDT and YNNKEL (reference sequence).

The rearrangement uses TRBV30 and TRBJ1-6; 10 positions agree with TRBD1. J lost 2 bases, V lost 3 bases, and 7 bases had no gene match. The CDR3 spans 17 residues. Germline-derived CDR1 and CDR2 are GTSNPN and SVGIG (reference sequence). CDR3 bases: TGTGCCTGGAGGGACCGGGACAGGGGAACCTATAATTCACCCCTCCACTTT. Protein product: CAWRDRDRGTYNSPLHF.

CDR3 in DNA: TGTGCCAGCAGTTTTCTAGCGGGAGACGAGCAGTACTTC. It yields the protein CASSFLAGDEQYF. The genes are TRBV28 and TRBJ2-7, with 10 bases matching TRBD2. The CDR3 has 13 residues. V dropped 3 bases and J dropped 5; count of bases not matched to a gene: 1. Germline V CDR1 and CDR2: MDHEN, SYDVKM.

CDR3 region: CASLRTGLRPQPQHF. CDR3 DNA sequence: TGCGCCAGCCTAAGGACAGGGCTTCGCCCTCAGCCCCAGCATTTT. J is TRBJ1-5 and V is TRBV10-1; 8 bases fit TRBD1. The J segment lost 6 bases and the V segment lost 8 bases, leaving 12 bases of the junction unmatched. The CDR3 has 15 amino acids. The germline V gene encodes CDR1 WNHNN and CDR2 SYGVQD (reference sequence).

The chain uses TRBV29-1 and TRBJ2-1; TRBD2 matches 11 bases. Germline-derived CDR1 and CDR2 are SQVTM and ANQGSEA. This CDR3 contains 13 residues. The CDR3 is CSTTSGGINEQFF. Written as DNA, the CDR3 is TGCAGTACAACTAGCGGGGGAATCAATGAGCAGTTCTTC.

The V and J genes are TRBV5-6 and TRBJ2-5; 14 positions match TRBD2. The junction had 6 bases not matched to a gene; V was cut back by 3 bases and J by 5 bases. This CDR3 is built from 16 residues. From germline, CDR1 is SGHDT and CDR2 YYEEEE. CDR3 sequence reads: CASSWTSGGYMETQYF. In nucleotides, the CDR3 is TGTGCCAGCAGCTGGACTAGCGGGGGGTATATGGAGACCCAGTACTTC. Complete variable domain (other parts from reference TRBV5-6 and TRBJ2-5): DAGVTQSPTHLIKTRGQQVTLRCSPKSGHDTVSWYQQALGQGPQFIFQYYEEEERQRGNFPDRFSGHQFPNYSSELNVNALLLGDSALYLCASSWTSGGYMETQYFGPGTRLLVL.

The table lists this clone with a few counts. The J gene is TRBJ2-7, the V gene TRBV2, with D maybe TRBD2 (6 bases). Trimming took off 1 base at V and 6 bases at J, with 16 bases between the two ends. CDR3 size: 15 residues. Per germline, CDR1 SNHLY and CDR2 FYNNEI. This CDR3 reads CASSEGVLAGSEQYF. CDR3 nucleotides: TGTGCCAGCAGTGAAGGTGTACTAGCCGGAAGCGAGCAGTACTTC.

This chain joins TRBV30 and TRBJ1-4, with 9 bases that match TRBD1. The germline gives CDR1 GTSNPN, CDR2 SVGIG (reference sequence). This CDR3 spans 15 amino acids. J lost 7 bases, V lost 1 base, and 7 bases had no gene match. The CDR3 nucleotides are TGTGCCTGGAGTGCAAGGGACAGGGTTCGTGAAAAACTGTTTTTT. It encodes CAWSARDRVREKLFF.